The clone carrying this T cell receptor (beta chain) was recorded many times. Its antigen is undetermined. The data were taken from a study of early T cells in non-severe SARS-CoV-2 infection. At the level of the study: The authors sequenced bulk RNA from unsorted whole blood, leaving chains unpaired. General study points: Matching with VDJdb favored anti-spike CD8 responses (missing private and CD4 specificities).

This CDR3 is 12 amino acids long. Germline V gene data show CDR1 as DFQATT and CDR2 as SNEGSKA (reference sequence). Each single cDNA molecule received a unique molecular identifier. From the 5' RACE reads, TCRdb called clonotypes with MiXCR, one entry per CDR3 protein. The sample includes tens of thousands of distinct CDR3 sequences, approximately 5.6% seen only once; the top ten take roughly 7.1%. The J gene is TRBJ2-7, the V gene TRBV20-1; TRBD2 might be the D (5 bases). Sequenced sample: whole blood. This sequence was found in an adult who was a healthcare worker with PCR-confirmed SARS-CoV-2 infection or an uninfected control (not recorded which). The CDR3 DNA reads TGCAGCGCCGGGATTAGGCCCTACGAGCAGTACTTC. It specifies CSAGIRPYEQYF.